This T cell receptor beta chain stems from a study of blood T cell repertoires in COVID-19. Study-wide context: Donors in the United States, Italy and Spain gave samples during acute or convalescent COVID-19. Sources were T cells, B-cell-depleted T cells, or PBMCs; the material itself was cDNA or gDNA.

Original processing methods: The authors estimated nucleated cell counts from reference gene primer amplification. Profiling relied on immunoSEQ multiplex PCR, and the TCRdb table lists in-frame clones only, not all of them. The DNA was the basis for D and trimming; V, J and clone size are from that table. This sample carries around 190,000 clones, approximately 80% of them seen once, and the ten largest clones take roughly 6.8%. Sequencing input: peripheral blood. This receptor was identified in a human donor in a cohort sampled during active COVID-19.

The CDR3 protein is CASSPYIDNEQYF. CDR3 nucleotide sequence: TGTGCCAGCAGCCCCTATATAGACAACGAGCAGTACTTC. The genes are TRBV7-6 and TRBJ2-7; D is unclear. This CDR3 spans 13 amino acids. Germline values: CDR1 SGHVS, CDR2 FNYEAQ. V lost 5 bases and J 5 bases, leaving 13 bases between the germline ends.